The rows below give T cell receptor beta chains drawn from one sample of a study of cytomegalovirus exposure and HLA in healthy donors. Data came from immunoSEQ multiplex PCR; TCRdb stores just in-frame clones and leaves some out. The sample has fewer than 130,000 clones, about 68% seen once. Material: PBMCs. All receptors derive from a man aged 25 to 40 in good health and CMV-seropositive. The CDR3 runs from the conserved cysteine through the conserved F or W. The D gene is left open where the match is weak. Clone size appears in some rows only: once, few, many, or a class for an expanded clone.

j_gene: TRBJ1-1
abundance: -
d_gene: -
v_gene: TRBV2
CDR3aa: CASTGGVTEAFF
CDR3nt: TGTGCCAGCACCGGGGGGGTCACTGAAGCTTTCTTT

j_gene: TRBJ2-7
abundance: -
d_gene: -
v_gene: TRBV7-6
CDR3aa: CASSPEAGYEQYF
CDR3nt: TGTGCCAGCAGCCCAGAGGCCGGCTACGAGCAGTACTTC

j_gene: TRBJ2-1
abundance: -
d_gene: TRBD2
v_gene: TRBV19
CDR3aa: CASILSGGSYNEQFF
CDR3nt: TGTGCCAGTATTCTTAGCGGGGGGAGTTACAATGAGCAGTTCTTC

j_gene: TRBJ2-3
abundance: -
d_gene: -
v_gene: TRBV7-2
CDR3aa: CASSRGQSTDTQYF
CDR3nt: TGTGCCAGCAGCCGCGGACAGAGCACAGATACGCAGTATTTT

j_gene: TRBJ2-5
abundance: -
d_gene: -
v_gene: TRBV15
CDR3aa: CATSRVRGWETQYF
CDR3nt: TGTGCCACCAGCAGAGTCAGGGGATGGGAGACCCAGTACTTC

j_gene: TRBJ2-1
abundance: -
d_gene: TRBD1
v_gene: TRBV6-1
CDR3aa: CASSRDRVREQFF
CDR3nt: TGTGCCAGCAGCCGGGACAGGGTAAGGGAGCAGTTCTTC

j_gene: TRBJ2-1
abundance: -
d_gene: TRBD2
v_gene: TRBV27
CDR3aa: CASSFGKRGGWSEQFF
CDR3nt: TGTGCCAGCAGTTTCGGCAAGCGGGGGGGCTGGAGTGAGCAGTTCTTC

j_gene: TRBJ1-2
abundance: few
d_gene: TRBD1
v_gene: TRBV27
CDR3aa: CASHRGHGYTF
CDR3nt: TGTGCCAGCCACAGGGGGCATGGCTACACCTTC

j_gene: TRBJ1-6
abundance: few
d_gene: -
v_gene: TRBV5-8
CDR3aa: CASSLIQGNSPLHF
CDR3nt: TGTGCCAGCAGCTTAATTCAGGGGAATTCACCCCTCCACTTT

j_gene: TRBJ1-5
abundance: few
d_gene: TRBD1
v_gene: TRBV5-1
CDR3aa: CASSETGDQPQHF
CDR3nt: TGCGCCAGCAGCGAGACAGGGGATCAGCCCCAGCATTTT